The 16 T cell receptor beta chains presented below share a single source sample, sequenced in a study of T cell responses to AZD1222 COVID-19 vaccine. TCRdb keeps only in-frame clones here, not all; method: immunoSEQ multiplex PCR. The table lists 100,000 to 130,000 clones, about 86% of them singletons. The specimen comprised peripheral blood, sampled on day 0 of AZD1222 vaccination. These receptor sequences come from an adult in good health.

The chain carries TRBV7-3 and TRBJ2-1, with no clear D. The V end was cut by 5 bases, the J end by 2 bases, with 13 bases between. Germline assignment: CDR1 SGHTA and CDR2 FQGTGA. The CDR3 extends over 15 amino acids. The chain's CDR3 is CASSLNYDPYNEQFF. As DNA, the CDR3 is TGTGCCAGCAGCCTCAACTACGACCCCTACAATGAGCAGTTCTTC.

The chain links TRBV6-6 to TRBJ1-6; 9 nucleotides agree with TRBD1. J gave up 10 bases and V 5 bases, and 6 bases lay outside the gene matches. The CDR3 is made up of 14 amino acids. Germline V gives CDR1 MNHNY, CDR2 SVGAGI (reference sequence). The CDR3 nucleotides read TGTGCCAGCAGTCGGGACAGGGTCGGATCACCCCTCCACTTT. This codes for CASSRDRVGSPLHF.

The CDR3 bases are TGTGCCAGCAGAACACTAGCGGGGTTCTACGAGCAGTACTTC. Residues: CASRTLAGFYEQYF. The V gene is TRBV2, the J gene TRBJ2-7, with 10 bases fitting TRBD2. The V gene's germline CDR1 is SNHLY and CDR2 FYNNEI. Trimming cost V 6 bases and J 3 bases; bases outside gene matches: 5. The CDR3 has 14 residues.

V usage is TRBV11-2 and J usage is TRBJ2-7; 9 bases line up with TRBD1. The trim removed 0 bases at V and 4 bases at J, leaving 10 bases unmatched. The CDR3 loop spans 17 amino acids. The V gene's germline CDR1 is SGHAT and CDR2 FQNNGV. The CDR3 loop is CASSLDPPDRGRYEQYF. In nucleotides, the CDR3 is TGTGCCAGCAGCTTAGACCCTCCGGACAGGGGTAGGTACGAGCAGTACTTC.

CDR3 coding DNA: TGCGCCAGCAGCTTGGGTTCGGACACAAGCTCTGGAAACACCATATATTTT. It is translated as CASSLGSDTSSGNTIYF. This sequence joins TRBV5-1 and TRBJ1-3; a weak D match, TRBD1 (5 bases). The germline V and J ends were trimmed by 0 bases and 0 bases, with 13 bases remaining between them. The CDR3 covers 17 residues. CDR1 and CDR2 from the germline V gene are SGHRS and YFSETQ.

The chain is built from TRBV28 and TRBJ1-1; TRBD1 might be the D (6 bases). The length of the CDR3 is 13 residues. Germline CDR1 and CDR2: MDHEN and SYDVKM. The germline V and J ends were trimmed by 3 bases and 4 bases, with 9 bases remaining between them. The CDR3 here is CASSLVRGTEAFF. The CDR3 coding sequence is TGTGCCAGCAGTTTGGTCAGGGGCACTGAAGCTTTCTTT.

The CDR3 reads CASSPRTALEEQYF. CDR3 DNA: TGTGCCAGCAGTCCTAGGACAGCCTTGGAGGAGCAGTACTTC. The chain uses TRBV28 and TRBJ2-7; weak D call: TRBD1 (6 bases). This CDR3 is 14 amino acids long. Trimming pared 5 bases from V and 7 bases from J, leaving 18 bases between. Germline CDR1 reads MDHEN; CDR2 reads SYDVKM.

This clone was counted a few times. The chain links TRBV4-1 to TRBJ2-2; D call uncertain. The CDR3 covers 13 residues. Germline assignment: CDR1 MGHRA and CDR2 YSYEKL. The V and J ends lost 0 bases and 6 bases respectively, with 5 bases between them. The CDR3 bases are TGCGCCAGCAGCCAAGATGTGTCCGGGGAGCTGTTTTTT. This sequence encodes CASSQDVSGELFF.

The V call is TRBV11-2, the J call TRBJ2-3; TRBD1 aligns across 10 bases. The CDR3 runs 16 residues. CDR1 SGHAT and CDR2 FQNNGV come from the germline V gene. V lost 4 bases and J lost 4; bases outside the gene matches: 8. The CDR3 DNA sequence: TGTGCCAGCAGCTCTAGCGGACAGGGGGGAGCAGATACGCAGTATTTT. Amino acid sequence: CASSSSGQGGADTQYF.

The chain links TRBV27 to TRBJ1-5; TRBD1 agrees at 9 bases. This CDR3 has 15 amino acids. Germline values: CDR1 MNHEY, CDR2 SMNVEV (reference sequence). Trimming at V came to 5 bases and at J to 6 bases, leaving 8 bases not matched to a gene. The CDR3 reads CASSPRGQGSQPQHF. The DNA of the CDR3 is TGTGCCAGCAGTCCAAGAGGACAGGGGAGTCAGCCCCAGCATTTT.

This clone was counted once. This chain links TRBV12-3 or TRBV12-4 with TRBJ2-2; TRBD1 might be the D (6 bases). This CDR3 is built from 13 residues. V lost 6 bases and J 7 bases, leaving 12 bases between the germline ends. The CDR3: CASSQQGDGELFF. CDR3 bases: TGTGCCAGCAGCCAACAGGGCGACGGGGAGCTGTTTTTT.

V gene TRBV14 combines with J gene TRBJ2-1, with 7 bases that match TRBD2. The germline V gene encodes CDR1 SGHDN and CDR2 FVKESK. V trimming: 4 bases; J trimming: 8 bases; junction bases outside the gene matches: 8. There are 14 residues in the CDR3. The CDR3 sequence is CASSRGAGLYEQFF. CDR3 coding DNA: TGTGCCAGCAGCCGGGGAGCGGGGTTATATGAGCAGTTCTTC.

The rearrangement uses TRBV24-1 and TRBJ2-3; D tentatively fits TRBD1 or TRBD2 (5 bases each). V lost 7 bases and J lost 2, with 18 bases in between. The CDR3 contains 16 residues. Germline V gene sequence: CDR1 KGHDR, CDR2 SFDVKD. The CDR3 here is CATSDQGRGNTDTQYF. The CDR3 nucleotides read TGTGCCACCAGCGATCAGGGTCGAGGGAACACAGATACGCAGTATTTT.

The CDR3 nucleotides are TGTGCCAGCAGAAGAGCTGGGACAGGCGACACTGAAGCTTTCTTT. It encodes CASRRAGTGDTEAFF. The chain employs TRBV5-5 and TRBJ1-1; 8 bases line up with TRBD1. The J segment lost 3 bases and the V segment lost 5 bases, leaving 9 bases of the junction unmatched. CDR1 is SGHKS, CDR2 YYEKEE, per germline (reference sequence). This CDR3 contains 15 residues.

The rearrangement uses TRBV9 and TRBJ2-1; 8 bases agree with TRBD2. Trimming at V came to 3 bases and at J to 10 bases, leaving 3 bases not matched to a gene. CDR1 is SGDLS and CDR2 is YYNGEE in the germline V gene. There are 12 residues in the CDR3. The CDR3 DNA follows: TGTGCCAGCAGCGGTAGCGGGGCAGAGCAGTTCTTC. Protein product: CASSGSGAEQFF.

The rearrangement joins TRBV25-1 to TRBJ2-1; D is perhaps TRBD1 (6 bases). The ends were cut back, 0 bases at V and 12 bases at J, with 15 bases in the middle. The CDR3 spans 14 residues. Germline-derived CDR1 and CDR2 are MGHDK and SYGVNS. This CDR3 is CASSEYLELQGQFF. DNA of the CDR3: TGTGCCAGCAGTGAATACCTCGAGCTACAGGGGCAGTTCTTC.